A single sample is the source of the 19 T cell receptor beta chains below, sequenced in a study of cytomegalovirus exposure and HLA in healthy donors. Both 60 Vbeta primers and 13 Jbeta primers went into the PCR. Sequencing was performed with immunoSEQ multiplex PCR; in TCRdb, only in-frame clones are kept and a portion is missing. The table shows more than 100,000 clones, with about three quarters occurring only once. Sequencing was performed on PBMCs. These receptors all stem from a female donor in good health and CMV-seropositive.

The chain is built from TRBV11-1 and TRBJ2-7; D perhaps matches TRBD1 (5 bases). Germline values: CDR1 SGHAT, CDR2 FQDESV (reference sequence). CDR3 size: 13 residues. Trimming removed 1 base from V and 2 bases from J, with 6 bases in between. The CDR3 here is CASSLGTTYEQYF. In nucleotides, the CDR3 is TGTGCCAGCAGCTTAGGGACAACCTACGAGCAGTACTTC. The variable domain in full, with the rest retrieved from reference TRBV11-1 and TRBJ2-7, is EAEVAQSPRYKITEKSQAVAFWCDPISGHATLYWYRQILGQGPELLVQFQDESVVDDSQLPKDRFSAERLKGVDSTLKIQPAELGDSAMYLCASSLGTTYEQYFGPGTRLTVT.

The chain links TRBV18 to TRBJ2-2, with no clear D. V was clipped by 8 bases and J by 3 bases, with 13 bases between them. CDR3 length: 14 amino acids. Germline CDR1 KGHSH, CDR2 LQKENI. CDR3 sequence: CASHHRQDTGELFF. DNA of the CDR3: TGTGCCAGCCATCATAGGCAGGACACCGGGGAGCTGTTTTTT.

The DNA for the CDR3 is TGCGCCAGCAGCCAACAAAGGACTAGCGGGAGCACAGATACGCAGTATTTT. Protein: CASSQQRTSGSTDTQYF. The chain has TRBV5-1 and TRBJ2-3; TRBD2 aligns across 11 bases. The germline V gene encodes CDR1 SGHRS and CDR2 YFSETQ. The CDR3 is 17 amino acids. V was clipped by 4 bases and J by 0 bases; unmatched bases: 7.

This clone was seen a single time. The chain has TRBV15 and TRBJ2-3, with TRBD2 matching 9 bases. CDR1 is LNHNV and CDR2 is YYDKDF in the germline V gene (reference sequence). The CDR3 length is 15 residues. V shed 1 base, J shed 6 bases, and the junction held 5 bases outside the gene matches. The CDR3 DNA follows: TGTGCCACCAGCAGAGCGGGCGGGGGGGCGGATACGCAGTATTTT. It is translated as CATSRAGGGADTQYF.

This clone was found a few times. Other DNA sequences in the same sample also yield this CDR3. CDR3 loop: CASSTQRQTEAFF. For the CDR3, the DNA is TGTGCCAGTAGTACACAGAGACAAACTGAAGCTTTCTTT. The chain combines TRBV19 with TRBJ1-1; D unresolved. This CDR3 comprises 13 residues. From germline, CDR1 is LNHDA and CDR2 SQIVND (reference sequence). V gave up 4 bases and J gave up 5 bases, with 11 bases separating them.

This chain connects TRBV19 to TRBJ1-5, with 7 bases aligning to TRBD1. This CDR3 has 16 residues. In germline, CDR1 is LNHDA, CDR2 SQIVND (reference sequence). The J segment lost 3 bases and the V segment lost 5 bases, leaving 10 bases of the junction unmatched. CDR3 nucleotide sequence: TGTGCCAGTAGTCCCTGGCCGGGGACAGACAATCAGCCCCAGCATTTT. The encoded protein is CASSPWPGTDNQPQHF.

The chain carries TRBV10-3 and TRBJ1-2; 7 bases fit TRBD1. The germline CDR1 and CDR2 sequences are ENHRY and SYGVKD. J was trimmed by 1 base and V by 10 bases; bases with no gene match: 6. CDR3 size: 13 residues. The chain's CDR3 is CATTGQVNYGYTF. Here the CDR3 DNA reads TGTGCCACCACTGGACAGGTTAACTATGGCTACACCTTC.

The chain employs TRBV13 and TRBJ2-7, with 8 bases aligning to TRBD2. This CDR3 contains 14 residues. V was pared by 0 bases and J by 6 bases, with 4 bases of the junction left unmatched. Germline V gene lookup returns CDR1 PRHDT and CDR2 FYEKMQ (reference sequence). Written as DNA, the CDR3 is TGTGCCAGCAGCTTAGGTAGCGGGGCGCTCGAGCAGTACTTC. This encodes CASSLGSGALEQYF.

The rearrangement uses TRBV5-1 and TRBJ1-5; the D is unclear. The CDR3 has 15 amino acids. Germline V gene sequence: CDR1 SGHRS, CDR2 YFSETQ. Trimming cost V 2 bases and J 1 base, with 10 bases left between them. Here the CDR3 reads CASSFEGRSNQPQHF. The CDR3 region has the DNA TGCGCCAGCAGCTTCGAGGGAAGGAGCAATCAGCCCCAGCATTTT. Full variable domain (missing parts from reference TRBV5-1 and TRBJ1-5): KAGVTQTPRYLIKTRGQQVTLSCSPISGHRSVSWYQQTPGQGLQFLFEYFSETQRNKGNFPGRFSGRQFSNSRSEMNVSTLELGDSALYLCASSFEGRSNQPQHFGDGTRLSIL.

V and J are TRBV19 and TRBJ1-1; D gene unclear. In germline, CDR1 is LNHDA, CDR2 SQIVND (reference sequence). The CDR3 extends over 12 amino acids. CDR3 protein: CGAGRDNTEAFF. DNA for the CDR3: TGTGGCGCGGGCAGAGATAACACTGAAGCTTTCTTT.

There are a few counts of this clone. This chain links TRBV9 with TRBJ2-1, with 10 bases that match TRBD2. Germline V gene data show CDR1 as SGDLS and CDR2 as YYNGEE. V trimming: 4 bases; J trimming: 7 bases; junction bases outside the gene matches: 11. CDR3 length: 16 amino acids. CDR3 loop: CASSPGAGGPQNEQFF. For the CDR3, the DNA is TGTGCCAGCAGCCCGGGAGCGGGAGGGCCACAAAATGAGCAGTTCTTC.

The chain employs TRBV14 and TRBJ2-1, with D unresolved. The CDR3 contains 12 residues. The V gene's germline CDR1 is SGHDN and CDR2 FVKESK. Trimming pared 4 bases from V and 1 base from J, leaving 2 bases between. This CDR3 is CASSPSYNEQFF. DNA of the CDR3: TGTGCCAGCAGCCCATCCTACAATGAGCAGTTCTTC.

This sequence joins TRBV5-1 and TRBJ1-2, with 8 positions matching TRBD1. The CDR3 consists of 18 residues. Germline CDR1 and CDR2: SGHRS and YFSETQ. Unmatched junction bases numbered 20, after V lost 3 bases and J lost 7 bases. CDR3 region: CASSWGGLDRAIGAGYTF. In DNA, the CDR3 is TGCGCCAGCAGCTGGGGGGGCCTGGACAGGGCGATTGGGGCTGGCTACACCTTC.

V and J are TRBV25-1 and TRBJ2-5; 9 nucleotides line up with TRBD1. Germline CDR1 reads MGHDK; CDR2 reads SYGVNS. This CDR3 is built from 15 residues. With V trimmed by 5 bases and J by 2 bases, 6 bases remained unmatched. The CDR3 loop reads CASSSSDRGQETQYF. CDR3 DNA: TGTGCCAGCAGTAGTTCCGACAGGGGGCAAGAGACCCAGTACTTC.

The gene calls are TRBV7-2 and TRBJ1-1; D gene unclear. The V and J ends lost 3 bases and 0 bases respectively, with 5 bases between them. The germline V gene encodes CDR1 SGHTA and CDR2 FQGNSA. The CDR3 sequence is 13 residues long. CDR3 nucleotides: TGTGCCAGCAGCTTTCTAATGAACACTGAAGCTTTCTTT. Translation: CASSFLMNTEAFF.

The rearrangement joins TRBV14 to TRBJ2-2, with 10 bases identical to TRBD2. V gave up 4 bases and J gave up 2 bases; unmatched junction bases: 4. The CDR3 length is 16 residues. Germline-derived CDR1 and CDR2 are SGHDN and FVKESK. DNA of the CDR3: TGTGCCAGCAGCCTAGGGACTAGCGTCAACACCGGGGAGCTGTTTTTT. Translation: CASSLGTSVNTGELFF.

This chain connects TRBV19 to TRBJ2-2, with TRBD1 identical over 7 bases. The CDR3 has 15 residues. Germline V lookup: CDR1 LNHDA, CDR2 SQIVND (reference sequence). Germline trimming cut 8 bases from V and 8 bases from J; bases unmatched to any gene: 14. The CDR3 spells CASARTGLWTGELFF. The CDR3 nucleotides are TGTGCCAGTGCGAGGACAGGCTTATGGACTGGGGAGCTGTTTTTT.

The J gene is TRBJ2-5, the V gene TRBV7-2, with 7 bases that match TRBD2. The CDR3 is made up of 15 amino acids. Germline lookup yields CDR1 SGHTA and CDR2 FQGNSA. V gave up 4 bases and J gave up 6 bases; unmatched junction bases: 11. The CDR3 nucleotides are TGTGCCAGCAGCTGGGGAGGGACTCAGCAAAAGACCCAGTACTTC. It encodes CASSWGGTQQKTQYF.

CDR3 sequence reads: CASSFPQETQYF. CDR3 in DNA: TGCGCCAGCAGCTTCCCTCAAGAGACCCAGTACTTC. This chain uses TRBV5-1 with TRBJ2-5; D unclear. The CDR3 is 12 residues long. V was cut by 2 bases and J by 2 bases, with 4 bases left in between. CDR1 is SGHRS, CDR2 YFSETQ, per germline.